The present entry profiles one T cell receptor (beta chain) with its context. What it recognizes is unknown. Sequenced by immunoSEQ multiplex PCR; TCRdb stores in-frame clones only, minus some. The profile covers approximately 160,000 clones, with roughly 89% appearing a single time and 3% taken by the ten largest. This entry comes from a study of cytomegalovirus exposure and HLA in healthy donors. General observations from the study: Reports described diagnosis of cytomegalovirus status by the classifier as highly specific and sensitive. In a later analysis, first-cohort TCR clusters were found to tend to co-occur in the 120 or so validation repertoires. Generally TCR sequences proved uncommon, though certain public TCRs appeared in numerous donors.

The germline V and J ends were trimmed by 2 bases and 5 bases, with 15 bases remaining between them. The germline V gene has CDR1 MNHNY and CDR2 SVGAGI (reference sequence). This CDR3 is built from 15 residues. The approximately 120-subject validation cohort, separate from the approximately 670-subject first cohort, included the donors. Sequenced material: PBMCs. The sequence derives from a woman aged 18-29 years in good health and CMV-seropositive. This chain uses TRBV6-6 with TRBJ2-5; a possible D gene is TRBD2 (5 bases). CDR3 protein: CASSYDDERRETQYF. The CDR3 nucleotides are TGTGCCAGCAGTTACGATGATGAGCGGAGGGAGACCCAGTACTTC.